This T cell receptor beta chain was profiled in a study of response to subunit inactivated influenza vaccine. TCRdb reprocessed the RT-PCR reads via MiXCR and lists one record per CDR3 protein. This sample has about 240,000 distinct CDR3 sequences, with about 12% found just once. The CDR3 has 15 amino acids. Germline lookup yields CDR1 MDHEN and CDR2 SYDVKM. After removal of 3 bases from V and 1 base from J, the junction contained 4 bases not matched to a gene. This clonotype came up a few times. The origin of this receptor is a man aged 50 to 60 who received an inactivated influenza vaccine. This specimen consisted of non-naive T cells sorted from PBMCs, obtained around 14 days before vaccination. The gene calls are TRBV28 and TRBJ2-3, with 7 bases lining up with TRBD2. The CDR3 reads CASSFGTMGTDTQYF. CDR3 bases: TGTGCCAGCAGTTTCGGGACTATGGGCACAGATACGCAGTATTTT.